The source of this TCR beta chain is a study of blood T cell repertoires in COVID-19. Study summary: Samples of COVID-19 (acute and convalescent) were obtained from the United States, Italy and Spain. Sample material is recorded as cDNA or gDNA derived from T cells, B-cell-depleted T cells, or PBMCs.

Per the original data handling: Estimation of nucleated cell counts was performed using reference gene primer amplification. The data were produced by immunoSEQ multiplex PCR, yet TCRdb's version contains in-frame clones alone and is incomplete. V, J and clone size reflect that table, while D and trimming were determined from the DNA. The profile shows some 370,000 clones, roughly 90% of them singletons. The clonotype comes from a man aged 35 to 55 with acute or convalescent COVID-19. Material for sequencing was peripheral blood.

CDR3 amino acids: CASSQRTINNEQFF. CDR3 coding DNA: TGTGCCAGCAGCCAAAGGACTATCAACAATGAGCAGTTCTTC. The chain links TRBV3-1 (or the pseudogene TRBV3-2) to TRBJ2-1; maybe TRBD2 (6 bases). Deletions cut 2 bases from V and 5 bases from J, with 10 bases between. The CDR3 has 14 residues. Germline lookup yields CDR1 LGHDT and CDR2 YNNKEL (reference sequence).